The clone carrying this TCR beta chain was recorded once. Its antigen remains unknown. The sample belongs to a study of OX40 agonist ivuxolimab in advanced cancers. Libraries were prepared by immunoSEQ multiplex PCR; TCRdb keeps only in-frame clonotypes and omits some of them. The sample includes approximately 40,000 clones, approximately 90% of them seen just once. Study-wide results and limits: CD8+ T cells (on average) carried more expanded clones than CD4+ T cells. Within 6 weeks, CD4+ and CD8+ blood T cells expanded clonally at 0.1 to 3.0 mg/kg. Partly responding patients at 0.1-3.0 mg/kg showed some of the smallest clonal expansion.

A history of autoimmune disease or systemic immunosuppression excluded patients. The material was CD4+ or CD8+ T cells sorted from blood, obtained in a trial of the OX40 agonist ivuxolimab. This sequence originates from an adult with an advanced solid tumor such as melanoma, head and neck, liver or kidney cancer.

CDR3 in amino acids: CASSLGTGGETQYF. CDR3 in DNA: TGTGCCAGCAGCTTGGGAACAGGGGGGGAGACCCAGTACTTC. The genes are TRBV5-6 and TRBJ2-5; the match to TRBD1 covers 8 bases. This CDR3 contains 14 residues. Per germline, CDR1 SGHDT and CDR2 YYEEEE. Trimming at V came to 0 bases and at J to 5 bases, leaving 3 bases not matched to a gene.